Each of the 31 T cell receptor beta chains below was sequenced from the same sample in a study of T cell repertoires in cytomegalovirus infection. TCRdb re-derived calls from the reads in MiXCR, one entry per CDR3 protein. The sample holds some 200,000 distinct CDR3 sequences, 30% to 45% seen once. Their cognate antigens are unknown. The sample in question was CD8+ T cells from cultured PBMCs, obtained from culture after CMV antigen stimulation. These receptors came from a human donor in good health (CMV status not recorded). Some clones in this sample may be carry-over from other donors' samples.

This clonotype has ten or more counts. The CDR3 coding sequence is TGCGCCAGCAGTGAGTCGTGGACAGGCAATCAGCCCCAGCATTTT. Translated, it gives CASSESWTGNQPQHF. The V gene is TRBV10-2, the J gene TRBJ1-5; weak D call: TRBD1 (6 bases). This CDR3 is 15 amino acids long. The germline V and J ends were trimmed by 0 bases and 2 bases, with 8 bases remaining between them. In germline, CDR1 is WSHSY, CDR2 SAAADI.

This clonotype was counted many times. This chain connects TRBV7-8 to TRBJ1-2; D perhaps matches TRBD1 (6 bases). This CDR3 spans 16 amino acids. CDR1 SGHVS and CDR2 FQNEAQ come from the germline V gene. The V end was cut by 5 bases, the J end by 4 bases, with 20 bases between. The CDR3 sequence: CASSPRGAGASYGYTF. For the CDR3, the DNA is TGTGCCAGCAGCCCTAGAGGGGCAGGGGCCTCCTATGGCTACACCTTC.

This clonotype occurred many times. The CDR3 spells CATSDFGTSGRVTYNEQFF. The CDR3 region has the DNA TGTGCCACCAGTGATTTTGGGACTAGCGGGAGGGTCACCTACAATGAGCAGTTCTTC. The chain is built from TRBV24-1 and TRBJ2-1; 16 positions match TRBD2. The CDR3 contains 19 residues. Germline V gene data show CDR1 as KGHDR and CDR2 as SFDVKD. Trimming removed 1 base from V and 2 bases from J; junction bases left unmatched: 4.

The chain has TRBV6-5 and TRBJ1-1, with TRBD1 as a possible D gene (5 bases). V lost 2 bases and J 4 bases, leaving 8 bases between the germline ends. This CDR3 has 13 residues. Germline CDR1 is MNHEY and CDR2 is SVGAGI. DNA of the CDR3: TGTGCCAGCAGTTACGGGGCCAGCACTGAAGCTTTCTTT. It specifies CASSYGASTEAFF.

The V and J genes are TRBV15 and TRBJ1-1; perhaps TRBD1 as D (5 bases). Between the trimmed V and J ends, which lost 3 bases and 3 bases, there was a span of 11 bases. The CDR3 spans 14 residues. Germline loops: CDR1 LNHNV, CDR2 YYDKDF (reference sequence). The CDR3 nucleotides are TGTGCCACCAGCAGTGGGGGGGAGGACACTGAAGCTTTCTTT. It codes for CATSSGGEDTEAFF.

This clonotype was observed once. The chain employs TRBV2 and TRBJ2-2; TRBD1 aligns across 8 bases. V lost 3 bases and J lost 4; bases outside the gene matches: 10. Germline V gene sequence: CDR1 SNHLY, CDR2 FYNNEI. The CDR3 is 17 amino acids. The CDR3 loop reads CASSDPRSGGSTGELFF. Here the CDR3 DNA reads TGTGCCAGCAGTGATCCGCGCTCAGGGGGCAGCACCGGGGAGCTGTTTTTT.

The V and J genes are TRBV28 and TRBJ2-1; 13 bases match TRBD2. Germline V gene data show CDR1 as MDHEN and CDR2 as SYDVKM. The J segment lost 4 bases and the V segment lost 6 bases, leaving 6 bases of the junction unmatched. The length of the CDR3 is 16 residues. CDR3 sequence: CASRGGLAGAYNEQFF. DNA for the CDR3: TGTGCCAGCAGAGGAGGACTAGCGGGAGCTTACAATGAGCAGTTCTTC.

In its sample, this clonotype was seen a few times. The CDR3 protein is CASSQSSSGQQETQYF. CDR3 sequence (DNA): TGTGCCAGCAGCCAGTCCTCCTCGGGACAGCAAGAGACCCAGTACTTC. The chain recombines TRBV7-9 with TRBJ2-5; 7 positions match TRBD1. CDR3 size: 16 residues. Trimming removed 5 bases from V and 2 bases from J; junction bases left unmatched: 11. The germline V gene has CDR1 SEHNR and CDR2 FQNEAQ (reference sequence).

About this clonotype: Compared with germline, one end of the junction differs, possibly owing to a read error. The chain recombines TRBV6-8 with TRBJ2-7, with TRBD2 matching over 11 bases. Looked up from germline, CDR1 is MNHGY and CDR2 is SAAAGT. The CDR3 runs to 20 residues. The CDR3 protein is CAGSHSLAGASTGSFYEQYF. The DNA of the CDR3 is TGTGCCGGCAGCCACTCACTAGCGGGAGCTTCTACGGGGAGCTTCTACGAGCAGTACTTC.

This clonotype was counted only a few times. This chain uses TRBV5-1 with TRBJ2-3; TRBD2 aligns across 10 bases. The V gene end was trimmed by 0 bases and the J gene end by 0 bases; junction bases not matched to a gene: 25. Per the germline V gene, CDR1 is SGHRS and CDR2 is YFSETQ. The CDR3 runs to 24 residues. CDR3 sequence (DNA): TGCGCCAGCAGCTTGGCTAGCGGGAGATTGTGGGGGATACGAGATGGTTGGAGCACAGATACGCAGTATTTT. Translating gives CASSLASGRLWGIRDGWSTDTQYF.

The V call is TRBV28, the J call TRBJ1-2; D call uncertain. The length of the CDR3 is 16 residues. V gave up 6 bases and J gave up 8 bases, with 25 bases separating them. Germline CDR1 is MDHEN and CDR2 is SYDVKM. In nucleotides, the CDR3 is TGTGCCAGCAGACCGACCGGACGTCGTGGCGGCAGGGGCTACACCTTC. This gives the protein CASRPTGRRGGRGYTF.

The chain couples TRBV5-4 to TRBJ2-2; TRBD1 might be the D (6 bases). The CDR3 spans 15 residues. Looked up from germline, CDR1 is SGHNT and CDR2 is YYREEE (reference sequence). Deletions cut 4 bases from V and 3 bases from J, with 13 bases between. The CDR3 is CASSRDRTDTGELFF. The DNA of the CDR3 is TGTGCCAGCAGCCGTGACAGGACGGACACCGGGGAGCTGTTTTTT.

The chain carries TRBV6-2 or TRBV6-3 and TRBJ1-1; D call uncertain. The CDR3 runs 16 residues. Germline V lookup: CDR1 MNHEY, CDR2 SVGEGT. The V end was cut by 4 bases, the J end by 0 bases, with 15 bases between. CDR3 DNA sequence: TGTGCCAGCAGTTCCCCGCGGACGGCTATGAACACTGAAGCTTTCTTT. It codes for CASSSPRTAMNTEAFF.

About this clonotype: One end of the junction varies from germline; a read error may be responsible. The chain has TRBV7-7 and TRBJ2-2; D is perhaps TRBD2 (5 bases). Germline CDR1 is SSHAT and CDR2 is FNYEAQ (reference sequence). The CDR3 is made up of 16 amino acids. CDR3: CASSLARTGATGELFF. The CDR3 region has the DNA TGTGCTAGCAGCTTAGCCCGGACTGGAGCCACCGGGGAGCTGTTTTTT.

This chain connects TRBV4-3 to TRBJ2-7; no clear D gene. V lost 0 bases and J 2 bases, leaving 11 bases between the germline ends. CDR1 LGHNA and CDR2 YSLEER come from the germline V gene. The length of the CDR3 is 15 residues. For the CDR3, the DNA is TGCGCCAGCAGCCAAGAGGAAAGGCAGGCCTACGAGCAGTACTTC. Translating it yields CASSQEERQAYEQYF.

CDR3 region: CASRPGTGPRSYNEQFF. CDR3 bases: TGTGCCAGCAGACCCGGGACAGGGCCCCGCTCCTACAATGAGCAGTTCTTC. The V gene is TRBV27, the J gene TRBJ2-1, with 9 bases identical to TRBD1. V gave up 6 bases and J gave up 0 bases; unmatched junction bases: 9. The germline gives CDR1 MNHEY, CDR2 SMNVEV (reference sequence). The CDR3 is made up of 17 amino acids.

The V gene is TRBV4-1, the J gene TRBJ2-1; either TRBD1 or TRBD2 may fit D (5 bases each). Trimming took off 0 bases at V and 10 bases at J, with 22 bases between the two ends. CDR1 is MGHRA, CDR2 YSYEKL, per germline. This CDR3 spans 17 amino acids. This CDR3 reads CASSQEGKRTNWGEQFF. The CDR3 bases are TGCGCCAGCAGCCAAGAGGGGAAGCGGACCAACTGGGGGGAGCAGTTCTTC.

This clonotype has a handful of counts. The chain carries TRBV19 and TRBJ2-1, with D possibly matching TRBD1 (6 bases). Germline V CDR1 and CDR2: LNHDA, SQIVND (reference sequence). The V end was cut by 8 bases, the J end by 4 bases, with 18 bases between. There are 15 residues in the CDR3. The CDR3, as DNA: TGTGCCAGTGACTCAAGGGGGAGTACTTACAATGAGCAGTTCTTC. Translation: CASDSRGSTYNEQFF.

The chain combines TRBV11-2 with TRBJ2-7; D is perhaps TRBD2 (5 bases). CDR1 and CDR2 (germline): SGHAT, FQNNGV. V lost 1 base, J lost 2 bases, and 9 bases lay in between. The CDR3 runs to 14 residues. This CDR3 reads CASSLGLATYEQYF. CDR3 nucleotide sequence: TGTGCCAGCAGCTTAGGTCTAGCAACCTACGAGCAGTACTTC.

This clonotype was counted between two and nine times. CDR3 nucleotide sequence: TGTGCCAGCAGTAGACAGGGTGATAGGGCCTACGAGCAGTACTTC. Translating gives CASSRQGDRAYEQYF. The chain couples TRBV6-2 or TRBV6-3 to TRBJ2-7; the match to TRBD1 covers 7 bases. V lost 5 bases to trimming and J lost 2 bases; unmatched junction nucleotides: 9. Germline V gene data show CDR1 as MNHEY and CDR2 as SVGEGT. The CDR3 totals 15 residues.

The genes are TRBV12-3 or TRBV12-4 and TRBJ1-5; D is ambiguous. V lost 8 bases, J lost 4 bases, and 9 bases lay in between. This CDR3 contains 12 residues. CDR3 amino acids: CASRRPNQPQHF. The CDR3 bases are TGTGCCAGCCGTAGACCGAATCAGCCCCAGCATTTT.

This clonotype was observed a few times. V and J are TRBV7-9 and TRBJ2-2; D might be TRBD2 (6 bases). Trimming shortened V by 5 bases and J by 0 bases, and 10 bases separated the two germline ends. The CDR3 is made up of 15 amino acids. Per the germline V gene, CDR1 is SEHNR and CDR2 is FQNEAQ (reference sequence). This CDR3 reads CASSTRDSNTGELFF. The CDR3 nucleotides are TGTGCCAGCAGCACCCGGGACTCGAACACCGGGGAGCTGTTTTTT.

The chain joins TRBV7-9 to TRBJ2-1; 7 bases align to TRBD1. Germline V gene sequence: CDR1 SEHNR, CDR2 FQNEAQ (reference sequence). The V segment lost 3 bases and the J segment 14 bases; nucleotides outside the gene matches: 7. The CDR3 is made up of 12 amino acids. CDR3 sequence: CASSFGTDGEFF. DNA of the CDR3: TGTGCCAGCAGCTTTGGGACAGATGGGGAGTTCTTC.

V gene TRBV11-2 combines with J gene TRBJ1-4, with a weak D call TRBD1 (6 bases). Germline CDR1 reads SGHAT; CDR2 reads FQNNGV. V dropped 4 bases and J dropped 5 bases, with 17 bases sitting between them. The CDR3 is 16 residues long. This CDR3 reads CASSYIGTRPNEKLFF. The CDR3 region has the DNA TGTGCCAGCAGCTACATAGGGACAAGGCCGAATGAAAAACTGTTTTTT.

This chain uses TRBV5-6 with TRBJ1-2, with D possibly being TRBD1 (5 bases). The CDR3 spans 16 residues. Germline V CDR1 and CDR2: SGHDT, YYEEEE. V gave up 0 bases and J gave up 8 bases, with 20 bases separating them. The CDR3 DNA is TGTGCCAGCAGCTTGGCCGGTGAAGGGGAGCTATTAGGCTACACCTTC. This codes for CASSLAGEGELLGYTF.

The chain has TRBV24-1 and TRBJ2-5, with D unclear. Germline loops: CDR1 KGHDR, CDR2 SFDVKD. V gave up 7 bases and J gave up 2 bases, with 10 bases separating them. The CDR3 contains 13 residues. CDR3 nucleotide sequence: TGTGCCACCAGAGGGCCTCTTCAAGAGACCCAGTACTTC. This codes for CATRGPLQETQYF.

The chain couples TRBV23-1 to TRBJ2-2; 9 bases are a match to TRBD1. TRBV23-1 is an ORF for which the function is uncertain. The junction had 6 bases not matched to a gene; V was cut back by 2 bases and J by 5 bases. This CDR3 comprises 16 residues. CDR3 protein: CASSQTDRGSTGELFF. In DNA form, the CDR3 reads TGCGCCAGCAGTCAAACGGACAGGGGAAGTACCGGGGAGCTGTTTTTT.

The chain links TRBV11-3 to TRBJ2-1; 7 positions agree with TRBD1. V gave up 0 bases and J gave up 5 bases; unmatched junction bases: 13. The CDR3 has 18 residues. Germline V gives CDR1 SGHNT, CDR2 YENEEA. CDR3 in amino acids: CASSLDLRGPPPHNEQFF. The CDR3 DNA sequence: TGTGCCAGCAGCTTAGATCTAAGGGGGCCCCCCCCCCACAATGAGCAGTTCTTC.

This clonotype turned up a few times. This chain uses TRBV7-9 with TRBJ2-7, with D possibly TRBD2 on 5 matching bases. Trimming removed 5 bases at V and 5 bases at J, with 25 bases between. This CDR3 region has 17 residues. Germline V gives CDR1 SEHNR, CDR2 FQNEAQ (reference sequence). This chain's CDR3 is CASSALPTAEEVHEQYF. CDR3 coding DNA: TGTGCCAGCAGCGCGCTCCCTACAGCGGAGGAGGTCCACGAGCAGTACTTC.

The rearrangement joins TRBV20-1 to TRBJ2-7; perhaps TRBD1 as D (6 bases). With 6 bases removed from V and 2 bases from J, the gap between germline ends came to 11 bases. Looked up from germline, CDR1 is DFQATT and CDR2 is SNEGSKA (reference sequence). The CDR3 spans 12 residues. CDR3 sequence: CSAQGAPYEQYF. CDR3 in DNA: TGCAGTGCACAGGGAGCTCCCTACGAGCAGTACTTC.

This clonotype was seen repeatedly, ten times or more. The V gene is TRBV7-2, the J gene TRBJ2-1, with a possible D match to TRBD1 (6 bases). CDR1 and CDR2 (germline): SGHTA, FQGNSA. Trimming pared 1 base from V and 8 bases from J, leaving 15 bases between. The CDR3 is made up of 15 amino acids. Here the CDR3 DNA reads TGTGCCAGCAGCTTAGATCACAGGGTTCTCGATGAGCAGTTCTTC. It is translated as CASSLDHRVLDEQFF.